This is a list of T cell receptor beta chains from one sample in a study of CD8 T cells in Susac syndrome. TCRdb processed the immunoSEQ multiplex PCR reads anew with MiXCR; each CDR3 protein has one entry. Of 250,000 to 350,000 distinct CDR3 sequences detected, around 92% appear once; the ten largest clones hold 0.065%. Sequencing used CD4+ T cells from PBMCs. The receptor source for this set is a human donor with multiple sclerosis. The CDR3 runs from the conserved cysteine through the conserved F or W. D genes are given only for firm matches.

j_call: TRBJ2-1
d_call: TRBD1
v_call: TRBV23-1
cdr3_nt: TGCGCCAGCAGACAGGGGGTAACCTACAATGAGCAGTTCTTC
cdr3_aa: CASRQGVTYNEQFF

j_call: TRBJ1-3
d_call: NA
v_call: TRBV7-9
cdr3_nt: TGTGCCAGCCGAAGCGGGGGCTCTGGAAACACCATATATTTT
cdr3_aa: CASRSGGSGNTIYF

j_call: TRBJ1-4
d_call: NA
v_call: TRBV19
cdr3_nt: TGTGCCAGTATTCGGAGAGTAACTAATGAAAAACTGTTTTTT
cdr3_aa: CASIRRVTNEKLFF

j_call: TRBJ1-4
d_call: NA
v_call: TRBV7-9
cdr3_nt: TGTGCCAGCAGCCCCAGGGGCGCGGAGAATGAAAAACTGTTTTTT
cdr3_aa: CASSPRGAENEKLFF

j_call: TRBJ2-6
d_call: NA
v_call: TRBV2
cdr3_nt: TGTGCCAGCAGTGAAATGAACTCTGGGGCCAACGTCCTGACTTTC
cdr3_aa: CASSEMNSGANVLTF

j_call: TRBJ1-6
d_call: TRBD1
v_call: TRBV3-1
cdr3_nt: TGTGCCAGCCGAGACCAGGGGGGAGTTAATTCACCCCTCCACTTT
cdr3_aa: CASRDQGGVNSPLHF

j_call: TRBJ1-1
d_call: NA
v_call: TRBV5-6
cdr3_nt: TGTGCCAGCAGCCTGGAGGTTGACACTGAAGCTTTCTTT
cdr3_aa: CASSLEVDTEAFF

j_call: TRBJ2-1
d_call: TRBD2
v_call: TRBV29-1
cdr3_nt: TGCAGCGTTGAAGTAGCGGGGGGATACAATGAGCAGTTCTTC
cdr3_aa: CSVEVAGGYNEQFF

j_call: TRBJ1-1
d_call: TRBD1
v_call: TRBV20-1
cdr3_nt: TGCAGTGCTAATACAGGGGTATCGGACACTGAAGCTTTCTTT
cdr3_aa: CSANTGVSDTEAFF

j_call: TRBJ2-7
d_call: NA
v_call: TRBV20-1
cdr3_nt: TGCAGTGCTAGAGATCCGGGCAGAGCGAATTACGAGCAGTACTTC
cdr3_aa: CSARDPGRANYEQYF

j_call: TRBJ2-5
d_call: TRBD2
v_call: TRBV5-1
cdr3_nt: TGCGCCAGCAGCTTGCGAGACGGGACTAGCGGGACCTACGGGGAGACCCAGTACTTC
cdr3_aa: CASSLRDGTSGTYGETQYF

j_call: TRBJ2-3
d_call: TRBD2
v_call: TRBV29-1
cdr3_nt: TGCAGCGTTGAAGATAGGGGGACTAGCGGGGGACCGGTCAACACAGATACGCAGTATTTT
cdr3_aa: CSVEDRGTSGGPVNTDTQYF

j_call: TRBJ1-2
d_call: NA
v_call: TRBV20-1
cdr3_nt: TGCAGTGCTAGAGATGGGGTAGCAAGGGCCGAGCAGCGCTATGGCTACACCTTC
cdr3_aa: CSARDGVARAEQRYGYTF